This T cell receptor (beta chain) comes out of a study of OX40 agonist ivuxolimab in advanced cancers. Study at large: Patients received ivuxolimab, an intravenous treatment, every 2 weeks at 0.01 to 10 mg/kg.

Germline V gene lookup returns CDR1 MGHRA and CDR2 YSYEKL. The CDR3 is 15 amino acids. The V end lost 2 bases, the J end lost 5 bases, and 15 bases lay between the germline ends. Assay: immunoSEQ multiplex PCR; the TCRdb copy retains only in-frame clones and omits some. The sample lists more than 50,000 clones, about nine tenths seen once, with around 19% in the top ten. This receptor was identified in an adult with an advanced solid tumor such as melanoma, head and neck, liver or kidney cancer. Material: CD4+ or CD8+ T cells sorted from blood, obtained in a trial of the OX40 agonist ivuxolimab. The genes are TRBV4-1 and TRBJ2-5; possibly TRBD2 for D (6 bases). Here the CDR3 reads CASSQTDGGRETQYF. DNA for the CDR3: TGCGCCAGCAGCCAAACTGACGGGGGTCGGGAGACCCAGTACTTC.